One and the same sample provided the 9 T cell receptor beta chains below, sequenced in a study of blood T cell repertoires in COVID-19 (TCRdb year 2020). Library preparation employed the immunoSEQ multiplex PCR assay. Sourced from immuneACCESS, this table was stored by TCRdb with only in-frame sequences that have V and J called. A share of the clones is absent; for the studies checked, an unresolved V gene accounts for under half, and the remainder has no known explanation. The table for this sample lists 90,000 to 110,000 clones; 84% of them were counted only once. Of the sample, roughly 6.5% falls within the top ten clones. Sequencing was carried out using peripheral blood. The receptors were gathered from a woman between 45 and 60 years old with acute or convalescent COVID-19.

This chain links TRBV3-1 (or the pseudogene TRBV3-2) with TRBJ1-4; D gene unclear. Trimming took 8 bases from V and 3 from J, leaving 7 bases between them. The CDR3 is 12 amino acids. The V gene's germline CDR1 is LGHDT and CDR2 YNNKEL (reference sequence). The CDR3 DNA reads TGTGCCAGCTCCCTATCTAATGAAAAACTGTTTTTT. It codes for CASSLSNEKLFF.

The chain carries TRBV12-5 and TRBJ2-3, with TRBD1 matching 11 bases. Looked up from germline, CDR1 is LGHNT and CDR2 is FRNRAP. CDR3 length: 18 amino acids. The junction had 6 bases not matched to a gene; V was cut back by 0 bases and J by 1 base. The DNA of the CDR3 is TGTGCTAGTGGTTTGGTCACCGGACAGGGGGCGGGCACAGATACGCAGTATTTT. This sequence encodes CASGLVTGQGAGTDTQYF.

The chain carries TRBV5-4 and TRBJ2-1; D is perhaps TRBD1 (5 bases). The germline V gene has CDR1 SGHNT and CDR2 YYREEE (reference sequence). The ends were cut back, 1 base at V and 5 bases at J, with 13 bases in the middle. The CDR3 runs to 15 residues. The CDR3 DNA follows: TGTGCCAGCAGCTTGTGGCAGGGCGTCGACAATGAGCAGTTCTTC. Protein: CASSLWQGVDNEQFF. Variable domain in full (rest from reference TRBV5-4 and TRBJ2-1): ETGVTQSPTHLIKTRGQQVTLRCSSQSGHNTVSWYQQALGQGPQFIFQYYREEENGRGNFPPRFSGLQFPNYSSELNVNALELDDSALYLCASSLWQGVDNEQFFGPGTRLTVL.

The CDR3 spells CASSPLSVPGNTIYF. CDR3 DNA: TGTGCCAGCAGTCCTCTATCGGTCCCTGGAAACACCATATATTTT. V and J are TRBV27 and TRBJ1-3; no clear D. Trimming took 5 bases from V and 2 from J, leaving 13 bases between them. CDR3 length: 15 amino acids. The germline CDR1 and CDR2 sequences are MNHEY and SMNVEV (reference sequence).

The CDR3 spells CAWRSDRGRGQAFF. As DNA, the CDR3 is TGTGCCTGGAGAAGCGACAGGGGAAGGGGGCAAGCTTTCTTT. This chain joins TRBV30 and TRBJ1-1, with 8 bases matching TRBD1. Per germline, CDR1 GTSNPN and CDR2 SVGIG (reference sequence). The junction had 12 bases not matched to a gene; V was cut back by 3 bases and J by 9 bases. There are 14 residues in the CDR3.

The CDR3 nucleotides read TGTGCCAGCAGCTTAGTTTCCCCGAGGGTAACTGAAGCTTTCTTT. The encoded protein is CASSLVSPRVTEAFF. The chain combines TRBV11-2 with TRBJ1-1; D is uncertain. The CDR3 runs to 15 residues. Germline values: CDR1 SGHAT, CDR2 FQNNGV. V lost 1 base to trimming and J lost 5 bases, with 14 bases between them.

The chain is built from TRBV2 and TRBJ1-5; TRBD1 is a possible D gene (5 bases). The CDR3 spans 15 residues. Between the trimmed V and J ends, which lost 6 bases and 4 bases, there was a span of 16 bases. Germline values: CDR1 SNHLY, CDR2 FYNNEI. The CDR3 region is CASRQGPSVNQPQHF. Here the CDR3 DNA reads TGTGCCAGCAGGCAGGGCCCGTCAGTAAATCAGCCCCAGCATTTT.

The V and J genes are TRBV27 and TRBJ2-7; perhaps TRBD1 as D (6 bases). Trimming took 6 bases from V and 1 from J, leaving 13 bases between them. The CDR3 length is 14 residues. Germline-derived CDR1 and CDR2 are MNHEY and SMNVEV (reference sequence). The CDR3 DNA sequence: TGTGCCAGCAGCTGGACAGAAACTTCCTACGAGCAGTACTTC. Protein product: CASSWTETSYEQYF.

The CDR3 bases are TGTGCCAGCAGTTACCAGACTCTCGATAATCAGCCCCAGCATTTT. Its protein product is CASSYQTLDNQPQHF. V is TRBV6-6 and J is TRBJ1-5; no clear D. CDR1 and CDR2 (germline): MNHNY, SVGAGI (reference sequence). This CDR3 is built from 15 residues. The V and J ends lost 2 bases and 4 bases respectively, with 12 bases between them.